This TCR beta chain was captured in a study of long-term antiretroviral therapy in people with HIV. With survey level as its setting, the immunoSEQ assay was v3.0. The protocol was immunoSEQ multiplex PCR, while the TCRdb copy is restricted to in-frame clones and leaves out a portion. The sample lists more than 20,000 clones; about 80% were seen once. The source was unsorted PBMCs, collected 0.5 years after starting antiretroviral therapy. The clonotype was recovered from a man aged 18 to 29 with HIV.

The CDR3 sequence is CASSLAGGRSTDTQYF. The CDR3 DNA follows: TGTGCCAGCAGCTTGGCCGGCGGGAGGAGCACAGATACGCAGTATTTT. The genes are TRBV5-6 and TRBJ2-3; 8 positions agree with TRBD2. This CDR3 is built from 16 residues. V dropped 0 bases and J dropped 0; count of bases not matched to a gene: 3. Per the germline V gene, CDR1 is SGHDT and CDR2 is YYEEEE.